This T cell receptor beta chain was captured by sequencing in a study of blood T cell repertoires in COVID-19. Trimming cost V 1 base and J 4 bases, with 8 bases left between them. The CDR3 is 14 amino acids. CDR1 is LGHDT and CDR2 is YNNKEL in the germline V gene (reference sequence). Data came from immunoSEQ multiplex PCR; TCRdb stores just in-frame clones and leaves some out. Found here are 60,000 or so clones, around 87% of them singletons; the top ten hold 6% to 8.5%. The receptor was isolated from a man aged 55 to 70 with acute or convalescent COVID-19. The rearrangement uses TRBV3-1 (or the pseudogene TRBV3-2) and TRBJ2-1; D not certain. What was sequenced was peripheral blood. As DNA, the CDR3 is TGTGCCAGCAGCCAAGGACTGTTATACAATGAGCAGTTCTTC. It translates to CASSQGLLYNEQFF.